Shown below are 16 T cell receptor beta chains from a single sample sequenced in a study of beta chain features in type 1 diabetes. These receptors are not linked to any known antigen. Every bit of the isolated RNA underwent reverse transcription, so sequencing read expressed TCRB transcripts. Assay: immunoSEQ multiplex PCR; the TCRdb copy retains only in-frame clones and omits some. The repertoire holds about 160,000 clones, with around 8.3% as singletons. Study-level findings and limits: In every one of the four CD4+ subsets, TCRB CDR3s were moderately but significantly shorter in Type 1 diabetes patients.

The sample comprised central memory CD4+ T cells from blood. The receptors here all came from a woman younger than 35 with type 1 diabetes.

On this clone itself: The sample carries other DNA sequences with the same CDR3. Here the CDR3 reads CASSLGGRGSYNEQFF. The CDR3 DNA reads TGTGCCAGCAGCTTGGGCGGGAGAGGCTCCTACAATGAGCAGTTCTTC. The V and J genes are TRBV5-4 and TRBJ2-1, with TRBD2 matching 7 bases. V was clipped by 0 bases and J by 0 bases; unmatched bases: 3. Germline lookup yields CDR1 SGHNT and CDR2 YYREEE (reference sequence). The CDR3 runs to 16 residues.

The rearrangement uses TRBV10-3 and TRBJ2-3, with D possibly matching TRBD1 (7 bases). The ends were cut back, 6 bases at V and 2 bases at J, with 12 bases in the middle. The CDR3 has 14 residues. Per germline, CDR1 ENHRY and CDR2 SYGVKD. CDR3 residues: CAIRTGEDTDTQYF. The CDR3 DNA follows: TGTGCCATCAGAACAGGGGAGGACACAGATACGCAGTATTTT.

This clone appeared once. The J gene is TRBJ2-1, the V gene TRBV2; the match to TRBD1 covers 10 bases. The CDR3 sequence is 18 residues long. V trimming: 6 bases; J trimming: 4 bases; junction bases outside the gene matches: 15. Germline CDR1 SNHLY, CDR2 FYNNEI. CDR3: CASSLNRDRGRHYNEQFF. CDR3 nucleotide sequence: TGTGCCAGCAGCTTAAACCGGGACAGGGGACGCCATTACAATGAGCAGTTCTTC.

This chain uses TRBV5-1 with TRBJ1-4, with 7 nucleotides matching TRBD1. V gave up 4 bases and J gave up 4 bases; unmatched junction bases: 7. The CDR3 extends over 15 amino acids. The V gene's germline CDR1 is SGHRS and CDR2 YFSETQ. CDR3 loop: CASSAGQAFNEKLFF. Written as DNA, the CDR3 is TGCGCCAGCAGCGCCGGACAGGCCTTTAATGAAAAACTGTTTTTT.

This clone was seen a handful of times. The chain couples TRBV28 to TRBJ1-2; D uncertain. Germline V gives CDR1 MDHEN, CDR2 SYDVKM. V gave up 4 bases and J gave up 4 bases, with 13 bases separating them. This CDR3 has 14 amino acids. This CDR3 reads CASSSEQIPYGYTF. The CDR3 region has the DNA TGTGCCAGCAGTTCGGAACAGATCCCCTATGGCTACACCTTC.

The chain couples TRBV5-1 to TRBJ2-3; TRBD2 matches at 12 bases. The CDR3 runs 16 residues. The germline CDR1 and CDR2 sequences are SGHRS and YFSETQ. Unmatched junction bases numbered 4, after V lost 2 bases and J lost 3 bases. The CDR3: CASSFGTSGSTDTQYF. CDR3 DNA sequence: TGCGCCAGCAGCTTCGGGACTAGCGGGTCGACAGATACGCAGTATTTT.

The V gene is TRBV29-1, the J gene TRBJ2-3, with 11 positions matching TRBD2. The CDR3 is 16 amino acids. Germline lookup yields CDR1 SQVTM and CDR2 ANQGSEA. V dropped 6 bases and J dropped 0; count of bases not matched to a gene: 8. The DNA for the CDR3 is TGCAGCGTAGGACAGGGACTAGCGGCTAGCACAGATACGCAGTATTTT. Translating it yields CSVGQGLAASTDTQYF.

This clone was detected only a few times. The V call is TRBV6-5, the J call TRBJ2-1, with D possibly being TRBD2 (5 bases). This CDR3 spans 13 amino acids. Germline values: CDR1 MNHEY, CDR2 SVGAGI. The V and J ends lost 6 bases and 0 bases respectively, with 6 bases between them. The CDR3 DNA follows: TGTGCCAGCAGCCGGGACTCCTACAATGAGCAGTTCTTC. Translated: CASSRDSYNEQFF.

V gene TRBV28 combines with J gene TRBJ2-7, with 7 bases lining up with TRBD1. The CDR3 is made up of 15 amino acids. The V segment lost 4 bases and the J segment 2 bases; nucleotides outside the gene matches: 8. Germline values: CDR1 MDHEN, CDR2 SYDVKM. The CDR3 coding sequence is TGTGCCAGCAGTTCCTCGGGACAGACTCCCTACGAGCAGTACTTC. Translation gives CASSSSGQTPYEQYF. Full variable domain (outside the CDR3, taken from reference TRBV28 and TRBJ2-7): DVKVTQSSRYLVKRTGEKVFLECVQDMDHENMFWYRQDPGLGLRLIYFSYDVKMKEKGDIPEGYSVSREKKERFSLILESASTNQTSMYLCASSSSGQTPYEQYFGPGTRLTVT.

This rearrangement joins TRBV18 to TRBJ1-1; D uncertain. In germline, CDR1 is KGHSH, CDR2 LQKENI. There are 13 residues in the CDR3. Trimming removed 2 bases from V and 1 base from J, with 5 bases in between. Here the CDR3 reads CASSPGGNTEAFF. The CDR3, as DNA: TGTGCCAGCTCACCAGGAGGGAACACTGAAGCTTTCTTT.

As for this clone: In the same sample, other DNA sequences code for this CDR3. The genes are TRBV5-1 and TRBJ1-1, with a possible D match to TRBD1 (6 bases). V dropped 3 bases and J dropped 1 base, with 10 bases sitting between them. The CDR3 is 14 residues long. Germline lookup yields CDR1 SGHRS and CDR2 YFSETQ. CDR3 region: CASSSGQPNTEAFF. The CDR3 DNA reads TGCGCCAGCAGCTCGGGACAACCGAACACTGAAGCTTTCTTT.

The rearrangement joins TRBV13 to TRBJ1-1; D remains ambiguous. CDR3 length equals 14 residues. Germline assignment: CDR1 PRHDT and CDR2 FYEKMQ (reference sequence). Trimming left V 10 bases short and J 1 base short, with 16 bases between. The CDR3 nucleotides read TGTGCCACACTCCGAGGGCACTCGAACACTGAAGCTTTCTTT. Its translation: CATLRGHSNTEAFF.

There are a few counts of this clone. This chain connects TRBV11-3 to TRBJ1-5, with a tentative D call TRBD1 (6 bases). Germline V gene sequence: CDR1 SGHNT, CDR2 YENEEA. This CDR3 contains 14 residues. Trimming took off 3 bases at V and 4 bases at J, with 10 bases between the two ends. CDR3 bases: TGTGCCAGCAGCTTTGGACAGCTTAATCAGCCCCAGCATTTT. It translates to CASSFGQLNQPQHF.

The table lists this clone with a few counts. This chain joins TRBV4-3 and TRBJ2-5; D gene unclear. Germline V CDR1 and CDR2: LGHNA, YSLEER. This CDR3 is built from 16 residues. V was pared by 1 base and J by 2 bases, with 14 bases between. DNA for the CDR3: TGCGCCAGCAGCCAAGCCCCAGCGCACCCACAAGAGACCCAGTACTTC. Translating gives CASSQAPAHPQETQYF.

This clone has a handful of counts. The V call is TRBV18, the J call TRBJ1-2, with D possibly being TRBD1 (5 bases). The CDR3 totals 18 residues. Germline V CDR1 and CDR2: KGHSH, LQKENI. The V end was cut by 0 bases, the J end by 7 bases, with 24 bases between. The CDR3 coding sequence is TGTGCCAGCTCACCACCTCAACTGCGTCCGGGGGGATCAAGTGGCTACACCTTC. Protein sequence: CASSPPQLRPGGSSGYTF. Full variable domain (remainder filled in from reference TRBV18 and TRBJ1-2): NAGVMQNPRHLVRRRGQEARLRCSPMKGHSHVYWYRQLPEEGLKFMVYLQKENIIDESGMPKERFSAEFPKEGPSILRIQQVVRGDSAAYFCASSPPQLRPGGSSGYTFGSGTRLTVV.

This clone was observed a few times. The V call is TRBV7-2, the J call TRBJ2-3; D ambiguous. In germline, CDR1 is SGHTA, CDR2 FQGNSA. V was cut by 4 bases and J by 4 bases, with 6 bases left in between. This CDR3 comprises 12 residues. As DNA, the CDR3 is TGTGCCAGCAGCTCCTCGGCAGATACGCAGTATTTT. Encoded protein: CASSSSADTQYF. The full variable domain, in which reference TRBV7-2 and TRBJ2-3 provide the parts outside the CDR3, is GAGVSQSPSNKVTEKGKDVELRCDPISGHTALYWYRQSLGQGLEFLIYFQGNSAPDKSGLPSDRFSAERTGGSVSTLTIQRTQQEDSAVYLCASSSSADTQYFGPGTRLTVL.